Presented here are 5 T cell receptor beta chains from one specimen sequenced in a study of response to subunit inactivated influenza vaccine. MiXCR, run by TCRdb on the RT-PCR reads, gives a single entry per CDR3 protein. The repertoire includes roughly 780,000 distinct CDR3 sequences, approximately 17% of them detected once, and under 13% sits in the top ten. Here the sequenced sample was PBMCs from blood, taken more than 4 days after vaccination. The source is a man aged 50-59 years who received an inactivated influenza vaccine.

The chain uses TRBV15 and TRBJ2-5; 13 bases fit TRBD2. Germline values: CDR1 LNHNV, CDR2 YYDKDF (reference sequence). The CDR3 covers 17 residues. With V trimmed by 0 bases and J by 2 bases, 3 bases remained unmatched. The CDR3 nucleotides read TGTGCCACCAGCAGAGAACTAGCGGGAGGGGGGCAAGAGACCCAGTACTTC. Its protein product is CATSRELAGGGQETQYF. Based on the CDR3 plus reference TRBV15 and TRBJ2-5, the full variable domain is DAMVIQNPRYQVTQFGKPVTLSCSQTLNHNVMYWYQQKSSQAPKLLFHYYDKDFNNEADTPDNFQSRRPNTSFCFLDIRSPGLGDTAMYLCATSRELAGGGQETQYFGPGTRLLVL.

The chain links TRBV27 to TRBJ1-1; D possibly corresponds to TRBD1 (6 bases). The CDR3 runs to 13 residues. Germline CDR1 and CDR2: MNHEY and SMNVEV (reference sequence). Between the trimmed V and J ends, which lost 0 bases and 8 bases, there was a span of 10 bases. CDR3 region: CASSLSRGREAFF. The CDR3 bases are TGTGCCAGCAGTTTATCGAGGGGGAGAGAAGCTTTCTTT.

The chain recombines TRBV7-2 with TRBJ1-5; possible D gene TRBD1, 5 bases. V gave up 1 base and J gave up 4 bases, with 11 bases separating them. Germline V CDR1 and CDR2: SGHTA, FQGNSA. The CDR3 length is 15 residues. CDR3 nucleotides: TGTGCCAGCAGCTTAGTTCGGGGGTGGAATCAGCCCCAGCATTTT. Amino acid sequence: CASSLVRGWNQPQHF. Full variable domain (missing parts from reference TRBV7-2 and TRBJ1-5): GAGVSQSPSNKVTEKGKDVELRCDPISGHTALYWYRQSLGQGLEFLIYFQGNSAPDKSGLPSDRFSAERTGGSVSTLTIQRTQQEDSAVYLCASSLVRGWNQPQHFGDGTRLSIL.

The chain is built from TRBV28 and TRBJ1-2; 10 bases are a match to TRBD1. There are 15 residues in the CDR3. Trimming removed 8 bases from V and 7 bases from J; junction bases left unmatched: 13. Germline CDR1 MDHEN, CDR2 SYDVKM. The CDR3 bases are TGTGCCAGCTCCTACCGGGACAGGGGCTGGGTTGGCTACACCTTC. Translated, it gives CASSYRDRGWVGYTF.

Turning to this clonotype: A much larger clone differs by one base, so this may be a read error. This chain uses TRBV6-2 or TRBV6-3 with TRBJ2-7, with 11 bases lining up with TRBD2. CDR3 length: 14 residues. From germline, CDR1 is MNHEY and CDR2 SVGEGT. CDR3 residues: CASSKLAGVLERYF. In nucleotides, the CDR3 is TGTGCCAGCAGTAAACTAGCGGGAGTTCTTGAGCGGTACTTC.